This T cell receptor (beta chain) is from a study of identical twins. This CDR3 has 17 amino acids. Trimming took 3 bases from V and 14 from J; bases not matched to a gene: 21. The V gene's germline CDR1 is SGHAT and CDR2 FQNNGV. MiXCR, run by TCRdb on the 5' RACE reads, gives a single entry per CDR3 protein. The sample lists hundreds of thousands of distinct CDR3 sequences; 5.5% to 6.5% were seen once. This clonotype occurred many times. The chain employs TRBV11-2 and TRBJ2-1, with 8 bases aligning to TRBD1. This clonotype originated in a man between 18 and 35 years old in good health. Sequencing used naive T cells sorted from blood. The CDR3 DNA is TGTGCCAGCAGCTTGAACAGGGGGTTACCTTCATTAAAGGGGGAGTTCTTC. Amino acids: CASSLNRGLPSLKGEFF.